The sequence of this T cell receptor (beta chain) was determined in a study of beta chain features in type 1 diabetes. Study observations and caveats: Patients with Type 1 diabetes showed moderately but significantly shorter TCRB CDR3s in all four CD4+ subsets. Sequencing from cDNA could over-represent high-TCR-expressing cells. In comparison with healthy donors, patients had naive, central memory and Treg TCRB repertoires that appeared more similar.

There are 17 residues in the CDR3. With 4 bases clipped from V and 1 base from J, the junction kept 11 bases outside the gene matches. Germline CDR1 and CDR2: SGDLS and YYNGEE. Reverse transcribing all isolated RNA meant expressed TCRB transcripts were sequenced. Clones were sequenced by immunoSEQ multiplex PCR, and TCRdb holds only the in-frame ones, with some missing. The sample shows approximately 120,000 clones, almost 40% of them seen only once. About this clone: The antigen remains undetermined.

This clonotype was sampled from a woman between 18 and 29 years old in good health. The sample was stem cell memory CD4+ T cells from blood. V is TRBV9 and J is TRBJ2-4; TRBD2 matches at 7 bases. CDR3 protein: CASSQTSAGWAKNIQYF. CDR3 bases: TGTGCCAGCAGCCAAACCTCAGCGGGATGGGCCAAAAACATTCAGTACTTC.